Listed here are 20 T cell receptor beta chains from one sample, sequenced in a study of cytomegalovirus exposure and HLA in healthy donors. The PCR employed 60 Vbeta primers together with 13 Jbeta primers. The data were produced by immunoSEQ multiplex PCR, yet TCRdb's version contains in-frame clones alone and is incomplete. Recorded for this sample: 50,000 to 70,000 clones. The material sequenced was PBMCs. These receptors all come from a woman aged 18-35 years in good health and CMV-seronegative.

The chain combines TRBV6-5 with TRBJ2-3; no reliable D call. CDR3 length: 15 residues. Germline CDR1 and CDR2: MNHEY and SVGAGI. V lost 5 bases, J lost 6 bases, and 18 bases lay in between. The CDR3 spells CASSPRSLSRDTQYF. The CDR3 coding sequence is TGTGCCAGCAGTCCTCGTTCTCTATCCCGGGATACGCAGTATTTT.

The rearrangement links TRBV19 to TRBJ2-3; maybe TRBD2 (5 bases). The CDR3 length is 14 residues. Germline CDR1 reads LNHDA; CDR2 reads SQIVND (reference sequence). V was pared by 10 bases and J by 0 bases, with 14 bases between. This CDR3 reads CATIPSGSTDTQYF. CDR3 bases: TGTGCCACCATCCCCAGCGGAAGCACAGATACGCAGTATTTT.

V usage is TRBV6-5 and J usage is TRBJ1-2; possible D gene TRBD1, 5 bases. Germline V gene sequence: CDR1 MNHEY, CDR2 SVGAGI. Deletions cut 2 bases from V and 2 bases from J, with 12 bases between. The CDR3 loop spans 15 amino acids. The CDR3 is CASSYLGEGNYGYTF. CDR3 nucleotide sequence: TGTGCCAGCAGTTACCTGGGGGAGGGGAACTATGGCTACACCTTC.

This rearrangement joins TRBV28 to TRBJ2-1; D is uncertain. Looked up from germline, CDR1 is MDHEN and CDR2 is SYDVKM. The CDR3 length is 16 residues. V lost 5 bases to trimming and J lost 5 bases, with 19 bases between them. The CDR3 coding sequence is TGTGCCAGCAGTCGACCCAGCGAGTTGAACGACAATGAGCAGTTCTTC. Amino acid sequence: CASSRPSELNDNEQFF.

The chain has TRBV7-9 and TRBJ2-7, with TRBD1 matching 7 bases. Germline trimming cut 4 bases from V and 5 bases from J; bases unmatched to any gene: 2. There are 12 residues in the CDR3. CDR1 and CDR2 (germline): SEHNR, FQNEAQ (reference sequence). The DNA for the CDR3 is TGTGCCAGCAGCTCCACAGGGGACGAGCAGTACTTC. Translation: CASSSTGDEQYF.

The chain is built from TRBV25-1 and TRBJ2-2; 7 positions match TRBD2. CDR1 is MGHDK and CDR2 is SYGVNS in the germline V gene. Germline trimming cut 3 bases from V and 6 bases from J; bases unmatched to any gene: 1. The length of the CDR3 is 13 residues. The CDR3 bases are TGTGCCAGCAGTGAGGCGGGGGCCGGGGAGCTGTTTTTT. Its translation: CASSEAGAGELFF. Supplemented by reference TRBV25-1 and TRBJ2-2, the full variable domain reads EADIYQTPRYLVIGTGKKITLECSQTMGHDKMYWYQQDPGMELHLIHYSYGVNSTEKGDLSSESTVSRIRTEHFPLTLESARPSHTSQYLCASSEAGAGELFFGEGSRLTVL.

The CDR3 spells CASSLGGQANTEAFF. CDR3 DNA: TGTGCCAGCAGTTTGGGGGGACAGGCGAACACTGAAGCTTTCTTT. J is TRBJ1-1 and V is TRBV28; TRBD1 agrees at 8 bases. The junction had 4 bases not matched to a gene; V was cut back by 3 bases and J by 1 base. Per the germline V gene, CDR1 is MDHEN and CDR2 is SYDVKM. The CDR3 loop spans 15 amino acids.

Concerning this clone itself: Distinct nucleotide sequences in the sample also encode this CDR3. The rearrangement links TRBV9 to TRBJ1-2; tentative D call: TRBD1 (5 bases). V dropped 3 bases and J dropped 4 bases, with 10 bases sitting between them. The V gene's germline CDR1 is SGDLS and CDR2 YYNGEE. The CDR3 is 13 amino acids. In DNA, the CDR3 is TGTGCCAGCAGCGGCACAGGCGGCTATGGCTACACCTTC. Translated: CASSGTGGYGYTF.

The rearrangement links TRBV6-4 to TRBJ2-1; D perhaps matches TRBD2 (6 bases). Trimming removed 6 bases at V and 5 bases at J, with 20 bases between. This CDR3 is built from 16 residues. Per germline, CDR1 MRHNA and CDR2 SNTAGT. This CDR3 is CASSPGERAGDNEQFF. The CDR3 region has the DNA TGTGCCAGCAGCCCGGGGGAGCGGGCAGGAGACAATGAGCAGTTCTTC.

V and J are TRBV2 and TRBJ2-1, with TRBD1 matching 7 bases. The CDR3 has 15 residues. Germline CDR1 SNHLY, CDR2 FYNNEI. The V and J ends lost 6 bases and 5 bases, in that order; junction bases with no gene match: 10. The CDR3 reads CASSGDSDRDNEQFF. DNA of the CDR3: TGTGCCAGCAGCGGGGACAGCGATCGCGACAATGAGCAGTTCTTC.

The chain carries TRBV7-6 and TRBJ1-1; D possibly corresponds to TRBD1 (6 bases). Looked up from germline, CDR1 is SGHVS and CDR2 is FNYEAQ. The V gene lost 4 bases and the J gene lost 6 bases, with 15 bases spanning the gap. CDR3 length: 14 residues. As DNA, the CDR3 is TGTGCCAGCAGCTCCGCACAGGGTAGGCCTGAAGCTTTCTTT. Protein product: CASSSAQGRPEAFF.

The rearrangement uses TRBV27 and TRBJ2-1, with D maybe TRBD2 (6 bases). This CDR3 is built from 15 residues. The ends were cut back, 3 bases at V and 5 bases at J, with 14 bases in the middle. CDR1 and CDR2 from the germline V gene are MNHEY and SMNVEV (reference sequence). The CDR3: CASSFIGTRNNEQFF. In DNA, the CDR3 is TGTGCCAGCAGTTTTATCGGGACTCGGAACAATGAGCAGTTCTTC.

The chain employs TRBV14 and TRBJ2-5, with TRBD2 matching over 7 bases. From germline, CDR1 is SGHDN and CDR2 FVKESK. There are 17 residues in the CDR3. V lost 4 bases, J lost 3 bases, and 14 bases stayed unmatched. The CDR3 loop reads CASSPNIGTTSKETQYF. The CDR3 coding sequence is TGTGCCAGCAGCCCGAATATCGGAACGACTAGCAAAGAGACCCAGTACTTC.

The chain combines TRBV10-3 with TRBJ1-1; 8 bases match TRBD1. V dropped 8 bases and J dropped 1; count of bases not matched to a gene: 9. The V gene's germline CDR1 is ENHRY and CDR2 SYGVKD. The CDR3 runs 15 residues. In DNA form, the CDR3 reads TGTGCCATCTCCTCGGGACAGGCCGAGAACACTGAAGCTTTCTTT. Translation: CAISSGQAENTEAFF.

The CDR3 sequence: CASSHKGLAGVSDTQYF. CDR3 DNA: TGTGCCAGCAGCCACAAAGGACTAGCGGGAGTGTCAGATACGCAGTATTTT. This sequence joins TRBV7-2 and TRBJ2-3, with 13 bases aligning to TRBD2. This CDR3 has 17 residues. V was pared by 5 bases and J by 4 bases, with 9 bases of the junction left unmatched. Germline V gene sequence: CDR1 SGHTA, CDR2 FQGNSA.

The chain combines TRBV25-1 with TRBJ1-4; maybe TRBD1 (5 bases). There are 15 residues in the CDR3. Germline V gene data show CDR1 as MGHDK and CDR2 as SYGVNS. Trimming removed 2 bases from V and 8 bases from J, with 15 bases in between. The CDR3 reads CASSERTPLWEKLFF. The CDR3 DNA follows: TGTGCCAGCAGTGAAAGGACACCCTTATGGGAAAAACTGTTTTTT.

The V and J genes are TRBV19 and TRBJ2-3; 10 bases are shared with TRBD2. This CDR3 is built from 11 residues. Germline loops: CDR1 LNHDA, CDR2 SQIVND (reference sequence). The V and J ends lost 11 bases and 5 bases, in that order; junction bases with no gene match: 1. The chain's CDR3 is CAVAGGDTQYF. CDR3 in DNA: TGTGCCGTAGCGGGAGGAGATACGCAGTATTTT.

The chain links TRBV5-1 to TRBJ2-5, with unresolved D. CDR1 and CDR2 from the germline V gene are SGHRS and YFSETQ. Trimming removed 3 bases at V and 5 bases at J, with 8 bases between. The CDR3 is 12 residues long. CDR3 amino acids: CASSSPRETQYF. The DNA of the CDR3 is TGCGCCAGCAGCTCGCCTAGGGAGACCCAGTACTTC.

The chain has TRBV19 and TRBJ1-1; a weak D match, TRBD1 (6 bases). Germline values: CDR1 LNHDA, CDR2 SQIVND (reference sequence). The CDR3 spans 16 residues. The V end lost 5 bases, the J end lost 6 bases, and 22 bases lay between the germline ends. The CDR3, as DNA: TGTGCCAGTAGTGGGGTAGGGGGGGGGCCTGGGGCTGAAGCTTTCTTT. Its translation is CASSGVGGGPGAEAFF.

The rearrangement links TRBV18 to TRBJ2-1; 13 nucleotides line up with TRBD2. This CDR3 is built from 16 residues. Germline CDR1 is KGHSH and CDR2 is LQKENI. The ends lost 3 bases at V and 4 bases at J; junction bases unmatched: 3. This CDR3 is CASSPTSGRAYNEQFF. CDR3 in DNA: TGTGCCAGCTCACCCACTAGCGGGAGGGCTTACAATGAGCAGTTCTTC.